This T cell receptor (beta chain) was sequenced in a study of cytomegalovirus exposure and HLA in healthy donors. Study results and limitations: Among TCR beta chains, those listed as cytomegalovirus-associated numbered roughly 150.

As for this clone: Antigen unknown.

Primers: 60 Vbeta forward and 13 Jbeta reverse. Only in-frame clones appear in the TCRdb table, and some are missing; sequencing was by immunoSEQ multiplex PCR. The sample consists of under 200,000 clones, about 75% of them appearing once. The sample comprised PBMCs. The source is a male donor in good health and CMV-seropositive.

DNA for the CDR3: TGCGCCAGCAGCCCGTCGGCTAGCGGGGCAAAGACCCAGTACTTC. Translation: CASSPSASGAKTQYF. The chain employs TRBV4-1 and TRBJ2-5; the match to TRBD2 covers 9 bases. Germline lookup yields CDR1 MGHRA and CDR2 YSYEKL. With V trimmed by 4 bases and J by 6 bases, 9 bases remained unmatched. This CDR3 region has 15 residues.